This TCR beta chain was sequenced in a study of T-cell memory formation after mild COVID-19. TCRdb re-called the 5' RACE reads through MiXCR, storing one row per CDR3 protein. The sample consists of under 550,000 distinct CDR3 sequences, roughly 18% of them appearing once. This CDR3 is built from 15 residues. The germline V gene encodes CDR1 MNHNS and CDR2 SASEGT. Unmatched junction bases numbered 14, after V lost 9 bases and J lost 6 bases. Sequencing was carried out using PBMCs or a T cell subset sorted from them (not recorded which). The chain recombines TRBV6-1 with TRBJ2-1; TRBD2 matches 7 bases. The sequence was collected from an adult woman who had mild COVID-19 (a few samples of this study predate the infection). Cell type and time point are not known. The CDR3 loop reads CASSRLAGDSNEQFF. The CDR3 DNA is TGTGCCAGTTCTCGCCTGGCGGGGGACTCCAATGAGCAGTTCTTC.